One sample yielded the 28 T cell receptor beta chains listed below, sequenced in a study of T cells in localized non-small cell lung cancer. Only in-frame clones appear in the TCRdb table, and some are missing; sequencing was by immunoSEQ multiplex PCR. The profile covers about 59,000 clones, with approximately 90% appearing a single time and around 20% taken by the ten largest. The specimen comprised peripheral blood, sampled before any cancer treatment. These receptors originate from a man aged 40 to 70 with stage I lung adenocarcinoma.

V gene TRBV5-1 combines with J gene TRBJ1-2; D is unresolved. V was cut by 5 bases and J by 3 bases, with 11 bases left in between. CDR1 SGHRS and CDR2 YFSETQ come from the germline V gene. The CDR3 consists of 13 residues. CDR3 sequence reads: CASRQTGDYGYTF. The DNA for the CDR3 is TGCGCCAGCAGACAAACCGGGGACTATGGCTACACCTTC.

This chain connects TRBV2 to TRBJ2-3, with a possible D match to TRBD1 (5 bases). V shed 4 bases and J shed 0 bases, with 11 bases lying between them. CDR3 length equals 15 residues. Germline V gene data show CDR1 as SNHLY and CDR2 as FYNNEI. CDR3 in amino acids: CASSASAGSTDTQYF. CDR3 coding DNA: TGTGCCAGCAGTGCCTCCGCAGGGAGCACAGATACGCAGTATTTT.

This clone is large within its sample. The chain joins TRBV4-2 to TRBJ2-2; 9 positions agree with TRBD2. V lost 0 bases, J lost 6 bases, and 2 bases stayed unmatched. CDR1 is LGHNA, CDR2 YNFKEQ, per germline. CDR3 size: 15 residues. CDR3 loop: CASSQDAGGPGELFF. CDR3 DNA: TGTGCCAGCAGCCAAGATGCGGGAGGGCCCGGGGAGCTGTTTTTT.

The chain links TRBV4-1 to TRBJ1-1; D is unclear. The CDR3 contains 14 residues. Germline V gene data show CDR1 as MGHRA and CDR2 as YSYEKL. Between the trimmed V and J ends, which lost 1 base and 1 base, there was a span of 7 bases. The DNA for the CDR3 is TGCGCCAGCAGCCAAGCTACAAGGAACACTGAAGCTTTCTTT. It codes for CASSQATRNTEAFF.

The rearrangement links TRBV6-1 to TRBJ1-5; 8 positions match TRBD1. The CDR3 has 16 amino acids. In germline, CDR1 is MNHNS, CDR2 SASEGT. V was clipped by 2 bases and J by 0 bases; unmatched bases: 3. Here the CDR3 DNA reads TGTGCCAGCAGTGAAAGGACAGGGCATAGCAATCAGCCCCAGCATTTT. Translation gives CASSERTGHSNQPQHF.

V is TRBV7-3 and J is TRBJ2-2; 7 positions agree with TRBD2. CDR3 length equals 16 residues. V lost 5 bases to trimming and J lost 2 bases; unmatched junction nucleotides: 8. From germline, CDR1 is SGHTA and CDR2 FQGTGA. CDR3 loop: CASSRNGLGNTGELFF. The CDR3 DNA sequence: TGTGCCAGCAGCCGAAACGGACTAGGCAACACCGGGGAGCTGTTTTTT. Combining the CDR3 with reference TRBV7-3 and TRBJ2-2 gives the whole variable domain GAGVSQTPSNKVTEKGKYVELRCDPISGHTALYWYRQSLGQGPEFLIYFQGTGAADDSGLPNDRFFAVRPEGSVSTLKIQRTERGDSAVYLCASSRNGLGNTGELFFGEGSRLTVL.

The genes are TRBV2 and TRBJ2-7; no clear D. The V end lost 5 bases, the J end lost 0 bases, and 11 bases lay between the germline ends. Germline V gene sequence: CDR1 SNHLY, CDR2 FYNNEI. The CDR3 sequence is 14 residues long. The CDR3 spells CASSRAWSSYEQYF. DNA for the CDR3: TGTGCCAGCAGTCGTGCGTGGAGCTCCTACGAGCAGTACTTC. The full variable domain, its missing parts supplied by reference TRBV2 and TRBJ2-7, is EPEVTQTPSHQVTQMGQEVILRCVPISNHLYFYWYRQILGQKVEFLVSFYNNEISEKSEIFDDQFSVERPDGSNFTLKIRSTKLEDSAMYFCASSRAWSSYEQYFGPGTRLTVT.

The rearrangement links TRBV30 to TRBJ2-5, with TRBD2 identical over 9 bases. The length of the CDR3 is 13 residues. V trimming: 4 bases; J trimming: 4 bases; junction bases outside the gene matches: 4. Germline V gene data show CDR1 as GTSNPN and CDR2 as SVGIG (reference sequence). CDR3 bases: TGTGCCTGGACCTCACTAGCGGGAGAGACCCAGTACTTC. It yields the protein CAWTSLAGETQYF.

This chain links TRBV30 with TRBJ2-5, with 9 bases fitting TRBD2. The germline gives CDR1 GTSNPN, CDR2 SVGIG (reference sequence). The CDR3 spans 15 residues. J was trimmed by 5 bases and V by 0 bases; bases with no gene match: 7. The CDR3 is CAWSVPGGGAETQYF. The CDR3 region has the DNA TGTGCCTGGAGTGTCCCGGGCGGGGGGGCGGAGACCCAGTACTTC.

This sequence joins TRBV21-1 and TRBJ2-7. TRBV21-1 is assigned pseudogene status. There are 15 residues in the CDR3. The CDR3 protein is CASSKSGVEHYEQYF. Written as DNA, the CDR3 is TGTGCCAGCAGCAAAAGTGGGGTGGAACACTACGAGCAGTACTTC.

In this sample, this clone turned up once. The rearrangement links TRBV9 to TRBJ2-7, with 10 nucleotides matching TRBD2. Germline V gene lookup returns CDR1 SGDLS and CDR2 YYNGEE. This CDR3 has 15 residues. Unmatched junction bases numbered 5, after V lost 1 base and J lost 4 bases. CDR3 in amino acids: CASSVTAGGRYEQYF. The CDR3 nucleotides read TGTGCCAGCAGCGTAACAGCGGGAGGGCGATACGAGCAGTACTTC.

This chain connects TRBV5-1 to TRBJ2-5; D gene uncertain. The CDR3 runs 12 residues. Trimming left V 0 bases short and J 5 bases short, with 5 bases between. Per germline, CDR1 SGHRS and CDR2 YFSETQ. The CDR3 sequence: CASSLAPETQYF. CDR3 DNA sequence: TGCGCCAGCAGCTTGGCCCCGGAGACCCAGTACTTC. Complete variable domain (other parts from reference TRBV5-1 and TRBJ2-5): KAGVTQTPRYLIKTRGQQVTLSCSPISGHRSVSWYQQTPGQGLQFLFEYFSETQRNKGNFPGRFSGRQFSNSRSEMNVSTLELGDSALYLCASSLAPETQYFGPGTRLLVL.

The chain has TRBV10-3 and TRBJ1-1; 7 positions agree with TRBD1. This CDR3 has 14 residues. V gave up 10 bases and J gave up 6 bases; unmatched junction bases: 14. Germline CDR1 reads ENHRY; CDR2 reads SYGVKD. As DNA, the CDR3 is TGTGCCAGGGAAACCGACAGGGTTCGTCCTGAAGCTTTCTTT. Protein: CARETDRVRPEAFF.

The gene calls are TRBV7-9 and TRBJ1-1, with unresolved D. Trimming cost V 1 base and J 3 bases, with 12 bases left between them. The germline CDR1 and CDR2 sequences are SEHNR and FQNEAQ (reference sequence). The CDR3 runs to 15 residues. In nucleotides, the CDR3 is TGTGCCAGCAGCTTAGAGCGGTTCTTCTACACTGAAGCTTTCTTT. It translates to CASSLERFFYTEAFF.

Only one count was recorded for this clone. V usage is TRBV30 and J usage is TRBJ2-3; TRBD2 aligns across 8 bases. Per the germline V gene, CDR1 is GTSNPN and CDR2 is SVGIG (reference sequence). Trimming removed 2 bases from V and 1 base from J; junction bases left unmatched: 5. The CDR3 is 15 residues long. The CDR3 DNA sequence: TGTGCCTGGAGTCCGGGGCGGGAGGGCACAGATACGCAGTATTTT. This translates into CAWSPGREGTDTQYF.

The J gene is TRBJ1-2, the V gene TRBV10-3; D remains ambiguous. Trimming left V 9 bases short and J 8 bases short, with 19 bases between. The CDR3 covers 13 residues. CDR1 and CDR2 from the germline V gene are ENHRY and SYGVKD. As DNA, the CDR3 is TGTGCCATACCTGGTCGATACAGCCAGGGCTACACCTTC. Translated, it gives CAIPGRYSQGYTF.

The chain is built from TRBV23-1 and TRBJ1-5; perhaps TRBD1 as D (6 bases). TRBV23-1 counts as an open reading frame of uncertain function. The V gene lost 3 bases and the J gene lost 4 bases, with 16 bases spanning the gap. The CDR3 runs to 16 residues. The CDR3 region has the DNA TGCGCCAGCAGTCATCGCGGCGCAGGGGATAATCAGCCCCAGCATTTT. It codes for CASSHRGAGDNQPQHF.

The chain couples TRBV11-1 to TRBJ2-7, with TRBD1 matching 7 bases. Germline assignment: CDR1 SGHAT and CDR2 FQDESV (reference sequence). V gave up 0 bases and J gave up 0 bases; unmatched junction bases: 2. There are 15 residues in the CDR3. For the CDR3, the DNA is TGTGCCAGCAGCTTAGCAGGGACAGACTCCTACGAGCAGTACTTC. Translation gives CASSLAGTDSYEQYF. Together with reference TRBV11-1 and TRBJ2-7, the CDR3 gives the full variable domain: EAEVAQSPRYKITEKSQAVAFWCDPISGHATLYWYRQILGQGPELLVQFQDESVVDDSQLPKDRFSAERLKGVDSTLKIQPAELGDSAMYLCASSLAGTDSYEQYFGPGTRLTVT.

The genes are TRBV11-3 and TRBJ2-5; unclear D gene. There are 13 residues in the CDR3. Per germline, CDR1 SGHNT and CDR2 YENEEA. Trimming took off 5 bases at V and 5 bases at J, with 12 bases between the two ends. CDR3 protein: CASSLLRRETQYF. CDR3 DNA sequence: TGTGCCAGCAGCCTTTTACGCCGGGAGACCCAGTACTTC.

V gene TRBV4-1 combines with J gene TRBJ1-5, with D tentatively TRBD1 (6 bases). CDR1 is MGHRA, CDR2 YSYEKL, per germline. V was cut by 4 bases and J by 2 bases, with 12 bases left in between. The CDR3 has 15 amino acids. CDR3 sequence reads: CASSPRGGRNQPQHF. For the CDR3, the DNA is TGCGCCAGCAGCCCAAGGGGGGGCCGCAATCAGCCCCAGCATTTT.

V gene TRBV4-1 combines with J gene TRBJ1-2, with a tentative D call TRBD1 (5 bases). The CDR3 has 13 residues. V lost 4 bases and J lost 8, with 14 bases in between. CDR1 is MGHRA, CDR2 YSYEKL, per germline. The CDR3 DNA sequence: TGCGCCAGCAGCCGGCGGGACTCCGGGGGCTACACCTTC. This sequence encodes CASSRRDSGGYTF.

The chain joins TRBV7-9 to TRBJ1-4; D is perhaps TRBD1 (5 bases). V was cut by 4 bases and J by 10 bases, with 13 bases left in between. Germline CDR1 reads SEHNR; CDR2 reads FQNEAQ (reference sequence). This CDR3 region has 13 residues. In DNA form, the CDR3 reads TGTGCCAGCAGCTCCCGAGACCAGGGAAAACTGTTTTTT. This encodes CASSSRDQGKLFF.

This clone showed up just a few times. This sequence joins TRBV6-5 and TRBJ1-2; TRBD1 might be the D (5 bases). V gave up 7 bases and J gave up 5 bases, with 14 bases separating them. There are 13 residues in the CDR3. Germline CDR1 reads MNHEY; CDR2 reads SVGAGI. This CDR3 is CASKPGHLYGYTF. CDR3 bases: TGTGCCAGCAAGCCAGGACATTTGTATGGCTACACCTTC.

The chain has TRBV28 and TRBJ2-7, with D hard to call. The CDR3 extends over 11 amino acids. The V and J ends lost 5 bases and 4 bases respectively, with 6 bases between them. Per the germline V gene, CDR1 is MDHEN and CDR2 is SYDVKM. The DNA for the CDR3 is TGTGCCAGCAGTCCGGATTACGAGCAGTACTTC. It codes for CASSPDYEQYF. The full variable domain, rest sourced from reference TRBV28 and TRBJ2-7, is DVKVTQSSRYLVKRTGEKVFLECVQDMDHENMFWYRQDPGLGLRLIYFSYDVKMKEKGDIPEGYSVSREKKERFSLILESASTNQTSMYLCASSPDYEQYFGPGTRLTVT.

This chain joins TRBV6-5 and TRBJ1-5; 7 bases are a match to TRBD1. The germline gives CDR1 MNHEY, CDR2 SVGAGI. The CDR3 extends over 14 amino acids. V lost 7 bases and J lost 1; bases outside the gene matches: 4. As DNA, the CDR3 is TGTGCCAGCACTCCGGGACAGAGCAATCAGCCCCAGCATTTT. Its protein product is CASTPGQSNQPQHF.

This clone was recorded once. This chain joins TRBV30 and TRBJ1-5; 7 bases fit TRBD1. The V gene's germline CDR1 is GTSNPN and CDR2 SVGIG (reference sequence). The CDR3 consists of 13 residues. V lost 8 bases, J lost 3 bases, and 7 bases stayed unmatched. The chain's CDR3 is CASTQGNNQPQHF. In nucleotides, the CDR3 is TGTGCCAGTACACAGGGGAACAATCAGCCCCAGCATTTT.

This clone was seen just once. The chain joins TRBV6-4 to TRBJ1-1; the D gene is possibly TRBD1 (6 bases). This CDR3 contains 13 residues. V gave up 3 bases and J gave up 7 bases, with 12 bases separating them. Germline-derived CDR1 and CDR2 are MRHNA and SNTAGT. The CDR3 protein is CASSEAGEGEAFF. CDR3 bases: TGTGCCAGCAGTGAGGCAGGGGAAGGTGAAGCTTTCTTT.

The chain has TRBV7-2 and TRBJ2-1; D may be TRBD1 (5 bases). The CDR3 length is 14 residues. CDR1 and CDR2 from the germline V gene are SGHTA and FQGNSA. Trimming cost V 5 bases and J 5 bases, with 13 bases left between them. This CDR3 is CASSTTQVNNEQFF. DNA of the CDR3: TGTGCCAGCAGCACAACACAGGTAAACAATGAGCAGTTCTTC.